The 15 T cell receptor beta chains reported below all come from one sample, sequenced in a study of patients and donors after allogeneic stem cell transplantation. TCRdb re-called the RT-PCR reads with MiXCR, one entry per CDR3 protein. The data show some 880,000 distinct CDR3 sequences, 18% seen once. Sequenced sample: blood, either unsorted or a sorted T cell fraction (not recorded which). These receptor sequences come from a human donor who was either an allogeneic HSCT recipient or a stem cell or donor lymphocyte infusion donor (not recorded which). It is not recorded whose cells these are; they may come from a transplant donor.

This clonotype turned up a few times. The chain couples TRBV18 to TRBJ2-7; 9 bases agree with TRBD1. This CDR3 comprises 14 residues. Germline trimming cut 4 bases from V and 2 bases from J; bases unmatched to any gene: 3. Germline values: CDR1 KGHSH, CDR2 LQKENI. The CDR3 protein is CASSRRDRAYEQYF. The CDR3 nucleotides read TGTGCCAGCTCACGCCGGGACAGGGCCTACGAGCAGTACTTC. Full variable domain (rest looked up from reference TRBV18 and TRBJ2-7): NAGVMQNPRHLVRRRGQEARLRCSPMKGHSHVYWYRQLPEEGLKFMVYLQKENIIDESGMPKERFSAEFPKEGPSILRIQQVVRGDSAAYFCASSRRDRAYEQYFGPGTRLTVT.

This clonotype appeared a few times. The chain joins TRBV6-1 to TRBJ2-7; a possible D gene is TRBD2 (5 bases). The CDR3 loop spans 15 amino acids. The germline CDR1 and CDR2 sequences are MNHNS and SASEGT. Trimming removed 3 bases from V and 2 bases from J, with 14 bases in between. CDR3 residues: CASSESQDGAYEQYF. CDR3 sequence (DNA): TGTGCCAGCAGTGAGTCGCAGGACGGGGCCTACGAGCAGTACTTC.

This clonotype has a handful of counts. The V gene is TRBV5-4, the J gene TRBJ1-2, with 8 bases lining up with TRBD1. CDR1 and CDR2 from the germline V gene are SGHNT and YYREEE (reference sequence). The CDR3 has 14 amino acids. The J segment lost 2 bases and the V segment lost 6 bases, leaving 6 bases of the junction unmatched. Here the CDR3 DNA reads TGTGCCAGCACCATGGGGGACAGGAACTATGGCTACACCTTC. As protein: CASTMGDRNYGYTF.

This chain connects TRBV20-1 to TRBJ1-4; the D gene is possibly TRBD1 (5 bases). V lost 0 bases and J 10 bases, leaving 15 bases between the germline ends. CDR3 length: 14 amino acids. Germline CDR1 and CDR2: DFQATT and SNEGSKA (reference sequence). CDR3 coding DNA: TGCAGTGCTAGAGAAGGGCAGGGAAGGGGAAAACTGTTTTTT. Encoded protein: CSAREGQGRGKLFF.

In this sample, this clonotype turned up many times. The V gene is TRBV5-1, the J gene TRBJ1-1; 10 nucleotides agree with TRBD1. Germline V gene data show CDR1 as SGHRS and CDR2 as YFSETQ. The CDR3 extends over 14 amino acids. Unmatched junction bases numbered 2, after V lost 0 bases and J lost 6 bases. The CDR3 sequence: CASSLGQGAPEAFF. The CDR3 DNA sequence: TGCGCCAGCAGCTTGGGACAGGGGGCGCCTGAAGCTTTCTTT.

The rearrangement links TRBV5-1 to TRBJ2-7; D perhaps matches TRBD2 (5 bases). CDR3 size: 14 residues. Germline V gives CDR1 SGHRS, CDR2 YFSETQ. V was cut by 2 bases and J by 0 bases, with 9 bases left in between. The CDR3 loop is CASSFSVNSYEQYF. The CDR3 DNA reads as TGCGCCAGCAGCTTTAGCGTGAACTCCTACGAGCAGTACTTC.

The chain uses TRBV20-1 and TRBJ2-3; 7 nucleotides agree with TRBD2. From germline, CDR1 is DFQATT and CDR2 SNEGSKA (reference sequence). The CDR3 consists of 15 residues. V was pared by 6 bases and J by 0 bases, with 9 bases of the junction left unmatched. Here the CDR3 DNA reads TGCAGTGCAAGCGGTGTGCGGGGGAGCACAGATACGCAGTATTTT. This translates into CSASGVRGSTDTQYF.

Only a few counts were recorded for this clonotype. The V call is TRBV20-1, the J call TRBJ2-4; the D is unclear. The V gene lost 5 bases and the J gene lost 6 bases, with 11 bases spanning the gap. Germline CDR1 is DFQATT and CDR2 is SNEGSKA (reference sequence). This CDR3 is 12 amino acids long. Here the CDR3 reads CSAASGANIQYF. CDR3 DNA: TGCAGTGCTGCCTCGGGCGCAAACATTCAGTACTTC.

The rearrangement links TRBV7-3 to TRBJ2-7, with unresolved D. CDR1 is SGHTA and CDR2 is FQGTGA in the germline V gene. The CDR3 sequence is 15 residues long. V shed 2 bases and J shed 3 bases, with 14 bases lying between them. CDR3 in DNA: TGTGCCAGCAGCTTAGACGACGCAAACCGCTACGAGCAGTACTTC. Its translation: CASSLDDANRYEQYF.

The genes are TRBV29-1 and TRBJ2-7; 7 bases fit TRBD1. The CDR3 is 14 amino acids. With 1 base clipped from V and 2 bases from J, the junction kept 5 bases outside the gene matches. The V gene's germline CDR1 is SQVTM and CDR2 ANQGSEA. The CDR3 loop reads CSVEGGQRPYEQYF. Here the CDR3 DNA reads TGCAGCGTTGAAGGGGGACAGCGACCCTACGAGCAGTACTTC.

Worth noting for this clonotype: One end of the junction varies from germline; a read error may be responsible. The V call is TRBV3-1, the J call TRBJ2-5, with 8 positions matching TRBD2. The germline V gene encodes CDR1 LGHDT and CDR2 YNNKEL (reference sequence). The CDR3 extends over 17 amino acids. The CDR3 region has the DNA TGTGCCAGCAGCCAAGAGACCCGAGCGGGGGAACAAGGGACCCAGTACTTC. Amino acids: CASSQETRAGEQGTQYF.

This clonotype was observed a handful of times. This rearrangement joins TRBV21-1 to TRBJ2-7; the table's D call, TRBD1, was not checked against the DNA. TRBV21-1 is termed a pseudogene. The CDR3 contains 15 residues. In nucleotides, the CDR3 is TGTGCCAGCAGCAAATTGGGACAGGGGAAAGGGGGGCAGTACTTC. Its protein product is CASSKLGQGKGGQYF.

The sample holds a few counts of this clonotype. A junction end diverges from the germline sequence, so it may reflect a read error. CDR3 DNA sequence: TGTGCCAGCAGTCCACAGAGGCAGGGGGGTGACTTT. It yields the protein CASSPQRQGGDF. V is TRBV12-3 or TRBV12-4 and J is TRBJ1-1, with 7 bases that match TRBD1. This CDR3 is built from 12 residues.

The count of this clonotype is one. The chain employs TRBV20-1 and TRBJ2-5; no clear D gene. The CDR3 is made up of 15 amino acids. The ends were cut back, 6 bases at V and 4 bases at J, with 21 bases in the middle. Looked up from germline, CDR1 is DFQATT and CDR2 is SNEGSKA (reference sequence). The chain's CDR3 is CSAVLLGRSGETQYF. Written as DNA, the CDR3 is TGCAGTGCCGTATTGCTGGGAAGGTCGGGAGAGACCCAGTACTTC.

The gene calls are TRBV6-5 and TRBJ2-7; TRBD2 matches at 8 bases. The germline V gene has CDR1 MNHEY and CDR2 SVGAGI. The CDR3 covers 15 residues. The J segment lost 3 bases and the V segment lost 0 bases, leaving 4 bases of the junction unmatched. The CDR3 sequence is CASSYSTSAFYEQYF. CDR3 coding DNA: TGTGCCAGCAGTTACTCGACTAGCGCCTTCTACGAGCAGTACTTC.